This T cell receptor beta chain emerged from a study of identical twins. The CDR3 is made up of 13 amino acids. Germline CDR1 and CDR2: SGDLS and YYNGEE. Trimming took 3 bases from V and 2 from J, leaving 8 bases between them. Template switching added a universal primer site; cDNA carried unique molecular identifiers. MiXCR, run by TCRdb on the 5' RACE reads, gives a single entry per CDR3 protein. The sample has 250,000 or so distinct CDR3 sequences, roughly 7% seen once. In addition, the sample was reused for a study of yellow fever vaccine responses in identical twins.

V usage is TRBV9 and J usage is TRBJ1-1; no clear D gene. The TCR sequence derives from a woman between 18 and 29 years old in good health. The sequencing sample was made of memory (CD45RO+) T cells sorted from blood. The CDR3 reads CASSADPNTEAFF. The CDR3 DNA reads TGTGCCAGCAGCGCCGACCCAAACACTGAAGCTTTCTTT.